The next 9 T cell receptor beta chains were all read from a single sample in a study of shared clonotypes between healthy human individuals. Clones were read by immunoSEQ multiplex PCR, and TCRdb kept only the in-frame ones, dropping some. The repertoire holds some 360,000 clones, with 70% to 75% as singletons. The specimen was memory CD4+ T cells sorted from blood. This sample's subset: CD45RA-negative fraction. Source of these receptors: a man aged 30 to 39 in good health.

This clone was observed a single time. The gene calls are TRBV5-6 and TRBJ2-5; 7 bases line up with TRBD1. The CDR3 extends over 16 amino acids. With V trimmed by 3 bases and J by 5 bases, 13 bases remained unmatched. CDR1 and CDR2 (germline): SGHDT, YYEEEE. The CDR3 DNA reads TGTGCCAGCAGCTCGCGAACCGGGACAGTTTTGGAGACCCAGTACTTC. Translated, it gives CASSSRTGTVLETQYF.

This chain links TRBV18 with TRBJ2-6; 9 nucleotides align to TRBD1. Trimming removed 5 bases from V and 2 bases from J; junction bases left unmatched: 7. The CDR3 runs 17 residues. Germline V CDR1 and CDR2: KGHSH, LQKENI. The chain's CDR3 is CASSSPGQGTGANVLTF. The CDR3 DNA follows: TGTGCCAGCTCATCGCCGGGACAGGGTACTGGGGCCAACGTCCTGACTTTC.

V and J are TRBV13 and TRBJ2-7, with 10 nucleotides matching TRBD1. The germline V gene has CDR1 PRHDT and CDR2 FYEKMQ (reference sequence). Trimming took 6 bases from V and 2 from J; bases not matched to a gene: 4. The CDR3 totals 14 residues. CDR3 DNA sequence: TGTGCCAGCAGACGACAGGGGGCGACCTACGAGCAGTACTTC. Its translation: CASRRQGATYEQYF. Supplemented by reference TRBV13 and TRBJ2-7, the full variable domain reads AAGVIQSPRHLIKEKRETATLKCYPIPRHDTVYWYQQGPGQDPQFLISFYEKMQSDKGSIPDRFSAQQFSDYHSELNMSSLELGDSALYFCASRRQGATYEQYFGPGTRLTVT.

The rearrangement uses TRBV6-5 and TRBJ2-1, with 8 positions matching TRBD2. With V trimmed by 7 bases and J by 8 bases, 10 bases remained unmatched. CDR3 length: 14 amino acids. Germline lookup yields CDR1 MNHEY and CDR2 SVGAGI. The CDR3 spells CASTRAGEIYEQFF. The CDR3 DNA reads as TGTGCCAGCACTCGAGCGGGAGAAATCTATGAGCAGTTCTTC.

This chain links TRBV12-5 with TRBJ1-1; D call uncertain. The V end lost 3 bases, the J end lost 1 base, and 3 bases lay between the germline ends. The CDR3 runs to 12 residues. CDR1 is LGHNT and CDR2 is FRNRAP in the germline V gene. Here the CDR3 DNA reads TGTGCTAGTGGTTTTTCGAACACTGAAGCTTTCTTT. Its translation: CASGFSNTEAFF.

The chain employs TRBV29-1 and TRBJ2-7; 7 bases agree with TRBD2. This CDR3 spans 12 amino acids. The germline gives CDR1 SQVTM, CDR2 ANQGSEA. With V trimmed by 6 bases and J by 7 bases, 9 bases remained unmatched. CDR3 nucleotide sequence: TGCAGCGTCTTACTAGCGTCGGTTGAGCAGTACTTC. It translates to CSVLLASVEQYF.

The chain recombines TRBV9 with TRBJ2-3; D is ambiguous. V was clipped by 2 bases and J by 2 bases, with 15 bases between them. This CDR3 has 16 residues. The germline gives CDR1 SGDLS, CDR2 YYNGEE. The CDR3 here is CASSVRPPENTDTQYF. For the CDR3, the DNA is TGTGCCAGCAGCGTGCGGCCTCCGGAAAACACAGATACGCAGTATTTT. Drawing the rest from reference TRBV9 and TRBJ2-3, the complete variable domain is DSGVTQTPKHLITATGQRVTLRCSPRSGDLSVYWYQQSLDQGLQFLIQYYNGEERAKGNILERFSAQQFPDLHSELNLSSLELGDSALYFCASSVRPPENTDTQYFGPGTRLTVL.

With respect to this clone: Relative to the germline gene, one junction end is altered; a read error may explain this. V gene TRBV6-1 combines with J gene TRBJ1-2; perhaps TRBD1 as D (5 bases). The CDR3 loop spans 13 amino acids. Germline CDR1 is MNHNS and CDR2 is SASEGT. CDR3 amino acids: CASSPEVGLDMAF. Written as DNA, the CDR3 is TGTGCCAGCAGCCCCGAAGTGGGGCTCGACATGGCCTTC.

This clone came up once. The rearrangement uses TRBV5-6 and TRBJ2-5; 7 bases line up with TRBD1. Germline values: CDR1 SGHDT, CDR2 YYEEEE. The CDR3 length is 13 residues. The V segment lost 4 bases and the J segment 2 bases; nucleotides outside the gene matches: 2. CDR3 in amino acids: CASSPQGQETQYF. The CDR3 DNA reads TGTGCCAGCAGCCCACAGGGGCAAGAGACCCAGTACTTC.